This TCR beta chain was identified during a study of cytomegalovirus exposure and HLA in healthy donors. General study points: Per published accounts, TCR beta sequences correctly predicted the HLA-A and HLA-B alleles of most subjects. Later on, a genetic analysis was performed. It linked a missense variant in DCLRE1C with V- and J-gene trimming of TCR beta. It was shown in a later analysis that HLA-associated TCR beta chains were more clonally expanded than other, equally common chains.

Points on this clone: The target antigen is unknown.

From germline, CDR1 is SGHTA and CDR2 FQGNSA. CDR3 size: 13 residues. Trimming stripped 5 bases from V and 8 bases from J, with 13 bases between. Vbeta (60) and Jbeta (13) primers were used in the PCR. The data were produced by immunoSEQ multiplex PCR, yet TCRdb's version contains in-frame clones alone and is incomplete. The data show around 70,000 clones, and the top ten clones hold about 0.82%. The sequencing input was PBMCs. J is TRBJ2-1 and V is TRBV7-2, with D tentatively TRBD1 (5 bases). The clonotype originates from a boy between 5 and 17 years old in good health and CMV-seronegative. CDR3: CASSRSRADEQFF. CDR3 in DNA: TGTGCCAGCAGCCGTTCCAGGGCCGATGAGCAGTTCTTC.